This TCR beta chain was profiled in a study of T cell responses to AZD1222 COVID-19 vaccine. Study-wide results and caveats: The reported proportion of spike-specific TCRs targeting unmutated variant regions was nearly half. A mostly white British donor set with more females was recruited, and clonal diversity was possibly underestimated. Every sample of the repertoires postdated the peak T cell response. Once two AZD1222 doses were given, Spike-specific TCR breadth and depth went up.

Assay: immunoSEQ multiplex PCR; the TCRdb copy retains only in-frame clones and omits some. Here the sample spans nearly 110,000 clones, around nine tenths being singletons. Comments on this clone: Its antigen remains unknown.

The CDR3 runs to 12 residues. CDR1 and CDR2 from the germline V gene are KGHDR and SFDVKD. The germline V and J ends were trimmed by 9 bases and 3 bases, with 9 bases remaining between them. The TCR originated in an adult who received the AZD1222 COVID-19 vaccine. This specimen consisted of peripheral blood, obtained 28 days after the second AZD1222 dose. The rearrangement links TRBV24-1 to TRBJ2-3, with a possible D match to TRBD2 (7 bases). The CDR3 protein is CATGGATDTQYF. CDR3 nucleotides: TGTGCCACCGGGGGGGCAACAGATACGCAGTATTTT.